This section outlines one T cell receptor beta chain sequence together with its context. The CDR3 has 14 residues. V was clipped by 0 bases and J by 4 bases, with 7 bases between them. The germline gives CDR1 MNHEY, CDR2 SVGAGI. This sample is part of a study of T cell responses to AZD1222 COVID-19 vaccine. Sequencing used immunoSEQ multiplex PCR; TCRdb keeps in-frame clones, though not all of them. Of more than 70,000 clones in the sample, around 90% were seen once. The sequences come from peripheral blood, collected on day 0 of AZD1222 vaccination. This sequence was found in an adult in good health. This chain joins TRBV6-5 and TRBJ1-3; D is perhaps TRBD1 (5 bases). This chain's CDR3 is CASSYSGGGNTIYF. As DNA, the CDR3 is TGTGCCAGCAGTTACTCGGGGGGGGGAAACACCATATATTTT.